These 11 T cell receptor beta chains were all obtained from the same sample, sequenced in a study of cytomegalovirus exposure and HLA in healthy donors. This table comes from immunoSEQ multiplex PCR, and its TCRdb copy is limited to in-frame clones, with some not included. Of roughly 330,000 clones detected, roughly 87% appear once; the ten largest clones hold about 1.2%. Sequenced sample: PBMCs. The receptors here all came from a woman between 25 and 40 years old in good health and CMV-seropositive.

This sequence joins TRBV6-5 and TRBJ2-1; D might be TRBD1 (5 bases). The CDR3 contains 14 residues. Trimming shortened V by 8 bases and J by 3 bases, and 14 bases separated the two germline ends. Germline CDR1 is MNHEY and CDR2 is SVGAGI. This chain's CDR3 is CASHRQGIYNEQFF. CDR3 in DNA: TGTGCCAGCCATCGCCAGGGCATCTACAATGAGCAGTTCTTC.

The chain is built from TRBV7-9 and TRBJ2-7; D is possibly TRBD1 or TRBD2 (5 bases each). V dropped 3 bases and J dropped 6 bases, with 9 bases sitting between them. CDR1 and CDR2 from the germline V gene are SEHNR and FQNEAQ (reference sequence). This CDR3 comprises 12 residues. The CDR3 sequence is CASSLAGTEQYF. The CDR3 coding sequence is TGTGCCAGCAGCTTGGCAGGGACCGAGCAGTACTTC.

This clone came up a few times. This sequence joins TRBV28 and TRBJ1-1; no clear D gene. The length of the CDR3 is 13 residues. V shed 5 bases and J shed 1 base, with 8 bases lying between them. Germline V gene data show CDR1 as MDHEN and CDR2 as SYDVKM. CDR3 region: CASSPPGNTEAFF. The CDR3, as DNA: TGTGCCAGCAGTCCACCCGGGAACACTGAAGCTTTCTTT.

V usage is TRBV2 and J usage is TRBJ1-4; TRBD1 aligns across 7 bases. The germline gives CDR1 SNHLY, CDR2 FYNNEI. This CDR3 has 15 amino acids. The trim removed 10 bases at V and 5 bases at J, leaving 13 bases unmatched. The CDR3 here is CAIPMRGRGNEKLFF. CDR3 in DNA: TGTGCCATCCCAATGAGGGGCAGGGGGAATGAAAAACTGTTTTTT.

The CDR3 bases are TGTGCCAGCAGCCTAGGGACAGGGGGATTCTACGAGCAGTACTTC. This gives the protein CASSLGTGGFYEQYF. This sequence joins TRBV5-6 and TRBJ2-7, with TRBD1 identical over 11 bases. This CDR3 contains 15 residues. Germline V CDR1 and CDR2: SGHDT, YYEEEE. V lost 4 bases to trimming and J lost 3 bases; unmatched junction nucleotides: 6.

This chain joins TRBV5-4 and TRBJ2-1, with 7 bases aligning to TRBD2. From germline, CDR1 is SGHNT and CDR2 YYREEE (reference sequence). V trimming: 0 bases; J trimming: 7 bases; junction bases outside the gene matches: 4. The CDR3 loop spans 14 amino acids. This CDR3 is CASSLEREANEQFF. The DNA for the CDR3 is TGTGCCAGCAGCTTGGAACGGGAGGCTAATGAGCAGTTCTTC.

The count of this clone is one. The CDR3 here is CASSVGASQATDTQYF. The CDR3, as DNA: TGTGCCAGCAGCGTCGGTGCATCACAGGCCACAGATACGCAGTATTTT. The chain has TRBV5-4 and TRBJ2-3; possibly TRBD1 for D (5 bases). The CDR3 runs 16 residues. Between the trimmed V and J ends, which lost 4 bases and 2 bases, there was a span of 17 bases. Germline loops: CDR1 SGHNT, CDR2 YYREEE (reference sequence).

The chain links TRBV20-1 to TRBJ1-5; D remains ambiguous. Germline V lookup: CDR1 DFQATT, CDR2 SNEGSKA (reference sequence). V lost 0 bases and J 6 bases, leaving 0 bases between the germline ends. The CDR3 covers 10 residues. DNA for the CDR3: TGCAGTGCTAGAGATCAGCCCCAGCATTTT. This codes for CSARDQPQHF.

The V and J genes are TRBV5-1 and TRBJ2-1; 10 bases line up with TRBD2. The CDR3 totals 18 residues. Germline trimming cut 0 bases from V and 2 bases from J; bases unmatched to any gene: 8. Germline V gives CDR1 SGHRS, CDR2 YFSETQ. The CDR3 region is CASSLAGALAGAYNEQFF. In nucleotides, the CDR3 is TGCGCCAGCAGCTTGGCCGGGGCCCTAGCGGGGGCCTACAATGAGCAGTTCTTC.

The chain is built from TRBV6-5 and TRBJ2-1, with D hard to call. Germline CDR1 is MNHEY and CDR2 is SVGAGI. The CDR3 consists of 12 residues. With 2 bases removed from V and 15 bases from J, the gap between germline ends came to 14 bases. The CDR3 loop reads CASSYPTENWFF. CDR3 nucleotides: TGTGCCAGCAGTTACCCGACGGAGAATTGGTTCTTC.

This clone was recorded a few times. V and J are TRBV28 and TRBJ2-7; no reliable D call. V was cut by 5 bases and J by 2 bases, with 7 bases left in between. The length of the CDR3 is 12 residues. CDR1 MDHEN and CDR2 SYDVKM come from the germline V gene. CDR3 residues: CASSAGPYEQYF. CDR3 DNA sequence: TGTGCCAGCAGTGCTGGTCCCTACGAGCAGTACTTC. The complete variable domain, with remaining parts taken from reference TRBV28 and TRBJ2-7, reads DVKVTQSSRYLVKRTGEKVFLECVQDMDHENMFWYRQDPGLGLRLIYFSYDVKMKEKGDIPEGYSVSREKKERFSLILESASTNQTSMYLCASSAGPYEQYFGPGTRLTVT.